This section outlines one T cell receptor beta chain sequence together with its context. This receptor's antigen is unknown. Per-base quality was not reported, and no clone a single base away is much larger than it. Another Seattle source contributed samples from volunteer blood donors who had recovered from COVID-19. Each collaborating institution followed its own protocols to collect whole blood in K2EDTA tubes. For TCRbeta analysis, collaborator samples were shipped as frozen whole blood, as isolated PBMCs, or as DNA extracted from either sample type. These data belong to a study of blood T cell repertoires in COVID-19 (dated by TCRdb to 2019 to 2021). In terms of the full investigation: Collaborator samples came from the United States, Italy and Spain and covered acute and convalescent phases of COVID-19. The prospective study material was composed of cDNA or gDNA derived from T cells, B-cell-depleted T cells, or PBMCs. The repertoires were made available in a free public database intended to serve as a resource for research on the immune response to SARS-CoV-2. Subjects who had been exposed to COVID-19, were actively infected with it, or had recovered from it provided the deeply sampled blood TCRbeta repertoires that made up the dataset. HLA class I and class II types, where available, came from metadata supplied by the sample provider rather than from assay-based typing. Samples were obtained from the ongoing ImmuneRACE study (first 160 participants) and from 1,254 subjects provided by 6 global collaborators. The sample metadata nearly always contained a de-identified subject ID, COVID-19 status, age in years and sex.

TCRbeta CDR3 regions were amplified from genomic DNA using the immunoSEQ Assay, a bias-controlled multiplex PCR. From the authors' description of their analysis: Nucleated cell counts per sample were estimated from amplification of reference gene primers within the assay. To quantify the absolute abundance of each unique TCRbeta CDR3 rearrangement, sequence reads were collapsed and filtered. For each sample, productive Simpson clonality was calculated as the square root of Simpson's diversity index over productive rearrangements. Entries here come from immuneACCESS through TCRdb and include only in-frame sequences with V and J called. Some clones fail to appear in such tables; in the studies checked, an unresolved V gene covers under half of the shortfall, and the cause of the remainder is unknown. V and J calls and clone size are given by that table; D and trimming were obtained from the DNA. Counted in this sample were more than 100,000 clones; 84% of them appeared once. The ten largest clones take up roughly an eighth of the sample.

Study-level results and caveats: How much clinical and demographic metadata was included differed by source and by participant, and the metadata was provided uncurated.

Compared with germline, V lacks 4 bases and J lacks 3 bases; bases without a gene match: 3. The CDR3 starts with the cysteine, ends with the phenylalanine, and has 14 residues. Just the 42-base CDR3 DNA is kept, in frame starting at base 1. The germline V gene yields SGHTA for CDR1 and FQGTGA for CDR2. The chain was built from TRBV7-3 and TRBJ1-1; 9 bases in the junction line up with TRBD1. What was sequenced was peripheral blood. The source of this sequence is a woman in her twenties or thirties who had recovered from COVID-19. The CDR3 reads CASSSGQGYTEAFF. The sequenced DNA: TGTGCCAGCAGCTCGGGACAGGGCTACACTGAAGCTTTCTTT.